This T cell receptor (beta chain) was documented in a study of shared clonotypes between healthy human individuals. The CDR3 sequence is 15 residues long. Looked up from germline, CDR1 is MDHEN and CDR2 is SYDVKM. About this clone: Mismatch with germline at one junction end may stem from a read error.

Selected positively for CCR7 and CD45RO-negative, naive CD8 cells excluded terminally differentiated effector memory CD45RA+ cells. This table comes from immunoSEQ multiplex PCR, and its TCRdb copy is limited to in-frame clones, with some not included. The sample lists 660,000 or so clones; roughly 95% were seen once. The sequenced sample consisted of naive CD8+ T cells sorted from blood. This clonotype was sampled from a woman younger than 45 in good health. This chain joins TRBV28 and TRBJ1-4; 12 nucleotides agree with TRBD1. The CDR3 loop reads CASSLWDRGPEKLFF. The CDR3, as DNA: TGTGCCAGCAGTCTATGGGACAGGGGGCCTGAAAAACTGTTTTTT.